This T cell receptor beta chain was captured by sequencing in a study of PD-L1 blockade in urothelial cancer (dated by TCRdb to 2017 to 2019). With respect to the entire study: Therapy was started around 2014 for all patients, and atezolizumab 1,200 mg was administered intravenously every 3 weeks. In the same patients who had TCR sequencing, pretreatment tumors also underwent whole exome sequencing and RNA sequencing. Durable clinical benefit was defined as progression-free survival longer than 6 months, and TCR features were also tested against progression-free and overall survival. Nine patients achieved durable clinical benefit and roughly 20 did not. An exploratory multi-omic analysis was conducted of the somatic, immune and clinical correlates of response to PD-L1 blockade with atezolizumab in urothelial cancer. TCR sequencing covered pretreatment tumor samples and matched, serially collected peripheral blood taken before and after atezolizumab treatment. Blood samples were analyzed at 3 weeks after treatment start (second dose) and at 6 weeks after treatment start. Twenty-nine patients had pretreatment blood TCR-seq, some 25 had at least one posttreatment blood collection, and some 25 had tumor TCR-seq. About nine tenths of the roughly 29 patients were males with bladder-origin urothelial cancer, and about 65% of the roughly 30 reported a prior smoking history. Blood samples yielded a median of 141,255 T cells and more than 80,000 unique TCRs, with median clonality approximately 0.08. Patients had an ECOG performance status of 0 or 1 and had received between 0 and 3 prior chemotherapy regimens. Broader findings and caveats from the paper: Improved progression-free and overall survival was found to be associated with pretreatment peripheral blood TCR clonality below the median. Because of the small sample size (n ≈ 29) and the many exploratory analyses performed, the results are intended to be regarded as hypothesis-generating. At 3 weeks after the start of treatment, tumor-associated TCR clones in peripheral blood had expanded more in patients with durable benefit (n ≈ 24, p = 0.022).

Points on this clone: Its specific antigen is unknown. Within one base of it there is no much larger clone, and no base qualities were kept.

To estimate absolute template abundance from read counts, synthetic TCR analog templates were spiked into each PCR. TCRbeta CDR3 regions were amplified from genomic DNA with bias-controlled V and J gene primers using the immunoSEQ assay. Sequencing of rearranged TCRbeta segments was done at approximately 20X coverage. Turning to the authors' computational methods: Sequencing errors were corrected by clustering, and CDR3s were annotated against IMGT so that V, D and J genes could be assigned. Downstream analyses used only productive TCRbeta rearrangements and left out out-of-frame or stop-codon sequences. Clonality was calculated as one minus the Shannon entropy normalized by the log of the number of unique productive sequences. Clones differing between time points or between blood and tumor were identified using Fisher's exact test with Benjamini-Hochberg correction, with an adjusted p below 0.01 applied as the threshold. TCRdb re-hosts the immuneACCESS table, in-frame sequences only. Its copies lack some clones; in the studies checked, an unresolved V gene accounts for under half of them, and the cause for the rest is not known. V and J calls and clone size are given by that table; D and trimming were obtained from the DNA. This sample has some 84,000 clones in its table, and about 90% of those were observed once. The ten largest clonotypes hold 5% to 7% of the sample.

In the germline V gene (reference sequence), CDR1 corresponds to LNHDA and CDR2 to SQIVND. Measured from the cysteine to the phenylalanine, the CDR3 is 15 residues long. Only CDR3 DNA is held: 45 bases, read in frame from base 1. Trimming removed 3 bases from V and 5 bases from J; the gene matches leave 7 bases unexplained. A total of roughly 31 patients with locally advanced or metastatic urothelial carcinoma, treated at Memorial Sloan Kettering on a trial protocol, made up the cohort. Peripheral blood mononuclear cells were collected pretreatment and during treatment, at between 1 and 8 total time points per patient. The Qiagen DNeasy Blood extraction kit was used to purify genomic DNA from total PBMCs and from tumor samples. PBMCs were collected pretreatment and during treatment and were isolated and stored as previously described.

The rearrangement joined TRBV19 to TRBJ1-1, with 9 bases in between that match TRBD1. Sample: PBMCs, taken around atezolizumab (anti-PD-L1) treatment. This receptor was taken from a woman aged 70 to 79 with urothelial cancer. The encoded CDR3 is CASSILGQGKTEAFF. The nucleotide sequence reads as follows: TGTGCCAGTAGTATCCTGGGACAGGGAAAAACTGAAGCTTTCTTT. The reference TRBV19 and TRBJ1-1 proteins fill in what lies around the CDR3, so the full variable domain reads DGGITQSPKYLFRKEGQNVTLSCEQNLNHDAMYWYRQDPGQGLRLIYYSQIVNDFQKGDIAEGYSVSREKKESFPLTVTSAQKNPTAFYLCASSILGQGKTEAFFGQGTRLTVV.